What follows are 4 T cell receptor beta chains derived from one specimen sequenced in a study of lymphopenia after photon versus proton radiotherapy. Profiling relied on immunoSEQ multiplex PCR, and the TCRdb table lists in-frame clones only, not all of them. The table lists around 150,000 clones, roughly nine tenths of them singletons. The input for sequencing was peripheral blood, taken from a patient treated with photon-based radiotherapy. All receptors come from a man aged 45-65 years with gastric cancer.

The chain links TRBV13 to TRBJ2-3; 7 positions match TRBD2. CDR1 and CDR2 (germline): PRHDT, FYEKMQ (reference sequence). This CDR3 has 18 amino acids. The junction had 10 bases not matched to a gene; V was cut back by 1 base and J by 0 bases. CDR3 loop: CASSLVLAEPSSTDTQYF. CDR3 bases: TGTGCCAGCAGCTTAGTGCTAGCGGAACCATCTAGCACAGATACGCAGTATTTT. The variable domain in full, completed from reference TRBV13 and TRBJ2-3, reads AAGVIQSPRHLIKEKRETATLKCYPIPRHDTVYWYQQGPGQDPQFLISFYEKMQSDKGSIPDRFSAQQFSDYHSELNMSSLELGDSALYFCASSLVLAEPSSTDTQYFGPGTRLTVL.

A few counts support this clone. This rearrangement joins TRBV5-1 to TRBJ1-2; 9 bases fit TRBD1. CDR1 is SGHRS and CDR2 is YFSETQ in the germline V gene. There are 16 residues in the CDR3. J gave up 1 base and V 0 bases, and 4 bases lay outside the gene matches. The CDR3 region is CASSLVGTGHNYGYTF. CDR3 sequence (DNA): TGCGCCAGCAGCTTGGTAGGGACAGGGCATAACTATGGCTACACCTTC. Complete variable domain (other parts from reference TRBV5-1 and TRBJ1-2): KAGVTQTPRYLIKTRGQQVTLSCSPISGHRSVSWYQQTPGQGLQFLFEYFSETQRNKGNFPGRFSGRQFSNSRSEMNVSTLELGDSALYLCASSLVGTGHNYGYTFGSGTRLTVV.

This chain uses TRBV2 with TRBJ2-1; D is possibly TRBD2 (6 bases). Trimming took 1 base from V and 14 from J, leaving 15 bases between them. Germline V gives CDR1 SNHLY, CDR2 FYNNEI. There are 13 residues in the CDR3. CDR3 in DNA: TGTGCCAGCAGTGAAGTACGTCTAGCGTCTAAGTTCTTC. Translated, it gives CASSEVRLASKFF.

The chain is built from TRBV5-4 and TRBJ2-7; D might be TRBD2 (5 bases). The V gene's germline CDR1 is SGHNT and CDR2 YYREEE (reference sequence). The CDR3 contains 14 residues. Trimming left V 0 bases short and J 3 bases short, with 10 bases between. As DNA, the CDR3 is TGTGCCAGCAGCTTGGCGGCTAGCCTCTACGAGCAGTACTTC. Translating it yields CASSLAASLYEQYF.